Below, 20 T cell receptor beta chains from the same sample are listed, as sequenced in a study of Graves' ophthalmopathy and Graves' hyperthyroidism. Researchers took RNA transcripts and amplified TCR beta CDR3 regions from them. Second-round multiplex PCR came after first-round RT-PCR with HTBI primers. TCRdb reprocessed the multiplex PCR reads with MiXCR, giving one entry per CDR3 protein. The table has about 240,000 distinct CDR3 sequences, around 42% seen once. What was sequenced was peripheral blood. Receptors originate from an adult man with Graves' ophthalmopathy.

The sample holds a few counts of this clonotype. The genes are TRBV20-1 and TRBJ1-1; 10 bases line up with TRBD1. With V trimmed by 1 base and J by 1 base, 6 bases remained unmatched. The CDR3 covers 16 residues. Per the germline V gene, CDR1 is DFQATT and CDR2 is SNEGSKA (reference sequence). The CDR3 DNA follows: TGCAGTGCTAGAGCAACGAGGGACAGGGGGAACACTGAAGCTTTCTTT. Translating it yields CSARATRDRGNTEAFF.

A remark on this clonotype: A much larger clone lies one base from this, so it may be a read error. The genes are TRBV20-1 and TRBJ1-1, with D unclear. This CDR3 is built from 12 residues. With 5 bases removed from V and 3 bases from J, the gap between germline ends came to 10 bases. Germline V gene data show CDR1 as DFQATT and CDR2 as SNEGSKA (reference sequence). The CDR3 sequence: CSAGSTYTEAFF. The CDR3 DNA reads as TGCAGTGCTGGATCGACGTACACTGAAGCTTTCTTT.

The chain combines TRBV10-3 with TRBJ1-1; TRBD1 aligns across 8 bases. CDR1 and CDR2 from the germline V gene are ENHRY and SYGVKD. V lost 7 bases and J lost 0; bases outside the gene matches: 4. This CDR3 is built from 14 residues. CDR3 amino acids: CAITPTGVNTEAFF. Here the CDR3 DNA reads TGTGCCATCACCCCGACAGGGGTGAACACTGAAGCTTTCTTT.

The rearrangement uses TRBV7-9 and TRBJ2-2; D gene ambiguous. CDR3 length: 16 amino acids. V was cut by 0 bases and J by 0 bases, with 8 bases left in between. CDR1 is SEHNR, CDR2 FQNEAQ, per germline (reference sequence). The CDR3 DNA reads TGTGCCAGCAGCTTAGCGCGTCCATCGAACACCGGGGAGCTGTTTTTT. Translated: CASSLARPSNTGELFF. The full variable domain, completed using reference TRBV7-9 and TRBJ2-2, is DTGVSQNPRHKITKRGQNVTFRCDPISEHNRLYWYRQTLGQGPEFLTYFQNEAQLEKSRLLSDRFSAERPKGSFSTLEIQRTEQGDSAMYLCASSLARPSNTGELFFGEGSRLTVL.

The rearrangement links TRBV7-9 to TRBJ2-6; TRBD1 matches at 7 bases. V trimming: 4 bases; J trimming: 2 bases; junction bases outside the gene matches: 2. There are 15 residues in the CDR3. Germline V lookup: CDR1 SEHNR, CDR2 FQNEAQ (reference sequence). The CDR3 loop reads CASSSQGPGANVLTF. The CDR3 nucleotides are TGTGCCAGCAGCTCACAGGGGCCTGGGGCCAACGTCCTGACTTTC.

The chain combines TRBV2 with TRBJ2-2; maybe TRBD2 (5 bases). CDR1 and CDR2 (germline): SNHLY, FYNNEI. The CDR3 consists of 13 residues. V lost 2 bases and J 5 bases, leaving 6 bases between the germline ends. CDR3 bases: TGTGCCAGCAGTGAAACTAGGACCGGGGAGCTGTTTTTT. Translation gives CASSETRTGELFF. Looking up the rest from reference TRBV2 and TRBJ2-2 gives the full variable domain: EPEVTQTPSHQVTQMGQEVILRCVPISNHLYFYWYRQILGQKVEFLVSFYNNEISEKSEIFDDQFSVERPDGSNFTLKIRSTKLEDSAMYFCASSETRTGELFFGEGSRLTVL.

CDR3 nucleotide sequence: TGCAGCAGTGAAGGTAGGGCCGCGGAGACCCAGTACTTC. Translating gives CSSEGRAAETQYF. V usage is TRBV29-1 and J usage is TRBJ2-5; D ambiguous. The CDR3 length is 13 residues. The V gene lost 8 bases and the J gene lost 5 bases, with 18 bases spanning the gap. Germline V gene data show CDR1 as SQVTM and CDR2 as ANQGSEA.

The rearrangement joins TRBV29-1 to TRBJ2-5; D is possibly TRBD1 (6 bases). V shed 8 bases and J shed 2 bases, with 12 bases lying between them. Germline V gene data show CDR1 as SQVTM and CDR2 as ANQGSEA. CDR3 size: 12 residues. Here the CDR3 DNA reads TGCAGCTTTGGACAGATTCAAGAGACCCAGTACTTC. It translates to CSFGQIQETQYF.

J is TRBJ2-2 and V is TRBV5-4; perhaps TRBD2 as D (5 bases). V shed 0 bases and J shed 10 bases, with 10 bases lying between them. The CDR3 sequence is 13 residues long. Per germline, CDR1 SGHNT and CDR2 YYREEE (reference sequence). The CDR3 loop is CASSLGGRVELFF. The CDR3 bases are TGTGCCAGCAGCTTGGGAGGGCGGGTGGAGCTGTTTTTT.

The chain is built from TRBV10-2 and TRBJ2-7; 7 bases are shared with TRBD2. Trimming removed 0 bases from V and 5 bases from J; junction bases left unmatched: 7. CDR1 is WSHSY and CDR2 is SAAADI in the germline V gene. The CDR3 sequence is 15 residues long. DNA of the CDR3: TGCGCCAGCAGTGAGTCGGCGGGAGATAGAAACGAGCAGTACTTC. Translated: CASSESAGDRNEQYF.

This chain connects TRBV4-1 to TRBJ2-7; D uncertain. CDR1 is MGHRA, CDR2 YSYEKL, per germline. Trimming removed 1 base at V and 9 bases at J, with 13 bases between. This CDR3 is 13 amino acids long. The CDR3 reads CASSQASPDGQYF. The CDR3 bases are TGCGCCAGCAGCCAAGCGAGCCCCGACGGGCAGTACTTC.

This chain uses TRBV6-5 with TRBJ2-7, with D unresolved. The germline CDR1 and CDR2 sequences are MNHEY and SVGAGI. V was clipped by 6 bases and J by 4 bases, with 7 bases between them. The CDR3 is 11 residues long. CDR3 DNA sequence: TGTGCCAGCAGACTCCTTTACGAGCAGTACTTC. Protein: CASRLLYEQYF.

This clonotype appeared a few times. The DNA of the CDR3 is TGTGCCAGCAGCTTAATTGCCTATAATTCACCCCTCCACTTT. This gives the protein CASSLIAYNSPLHF. The V and J genes are TRBV11-2 and TRBJ1-6; D remains ambiguous. CDR3 length: 14 residues. Between the trimmed V and J ends, which lost 2 bases and 2 bases, there was a span of 4 bases. Germline V gene sequence: CDR1 SGHAT, CDR2 FQNNGV.

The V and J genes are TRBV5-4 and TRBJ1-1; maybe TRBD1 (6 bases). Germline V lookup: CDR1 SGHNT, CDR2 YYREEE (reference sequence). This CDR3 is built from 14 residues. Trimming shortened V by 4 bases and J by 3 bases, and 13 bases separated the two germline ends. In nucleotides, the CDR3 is TGTGCCAGCAGCCCTGGTCAGGGGTACACTGAAGCTTTCTTT. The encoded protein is CASSPGQGYTEAFF.

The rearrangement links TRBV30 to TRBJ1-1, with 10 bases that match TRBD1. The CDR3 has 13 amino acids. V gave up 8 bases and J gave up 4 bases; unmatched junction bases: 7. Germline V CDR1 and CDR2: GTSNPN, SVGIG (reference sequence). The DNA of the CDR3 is TGTGCCCGTACCGGGACAGGGGTCACTGAAGCTTTCTTT. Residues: CARTGTGVTEAFF.

The CDR3 region is CASSLAGGPNNYGYTF. CDR3 DNA sequence: TGTGCCAGCAGCTTAGCGGGAGGACCCAATAACTATGGCTACACCTTC. The chain recombines TRBV7-2 with TRBJ1-2; D is unclear. The CDR3 covers 16 residues. Germline V gene data show CDR1 as SGHTA and CDR2 as FQGNSA. With 0 bases removed from V and 1 base from J, the gap between germline ends came to 12 bases.

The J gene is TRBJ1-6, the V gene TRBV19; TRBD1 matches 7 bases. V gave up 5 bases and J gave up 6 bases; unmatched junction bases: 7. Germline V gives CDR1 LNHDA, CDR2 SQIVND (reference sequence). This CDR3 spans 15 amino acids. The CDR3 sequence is CASSSWTGVNSPLHF. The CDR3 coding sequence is TGTGCCAGTAGTTCATGGACAGGAGTTAATTCACCCCTCCACTTT.

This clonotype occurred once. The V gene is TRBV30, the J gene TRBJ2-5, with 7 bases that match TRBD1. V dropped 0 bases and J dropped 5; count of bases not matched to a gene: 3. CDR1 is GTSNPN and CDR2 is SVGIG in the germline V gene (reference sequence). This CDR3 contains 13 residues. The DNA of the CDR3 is TGTGCCTGGAGTGTACGCAGGGGGGAGACCCAGTACTTC. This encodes CAWSVRRGETQYF.

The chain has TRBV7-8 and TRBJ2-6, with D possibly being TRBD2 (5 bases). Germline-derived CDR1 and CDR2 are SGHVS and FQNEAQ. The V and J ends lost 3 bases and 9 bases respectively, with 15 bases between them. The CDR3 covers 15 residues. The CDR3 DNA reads TGTGCCAGCAGCTTTTCCCGGGGTTGGGACAACGTCCTGACTTTC. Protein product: CASSFSRGWDNVLTF.

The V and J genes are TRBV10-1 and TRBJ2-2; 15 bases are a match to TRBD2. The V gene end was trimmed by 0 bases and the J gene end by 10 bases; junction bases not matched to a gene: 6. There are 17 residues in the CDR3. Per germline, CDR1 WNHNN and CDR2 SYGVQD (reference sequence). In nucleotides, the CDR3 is TGCGCCAGCAGTGAGTCAAGGACTAGCGGGAGGGCCCCGGAGCTGTTTTTT. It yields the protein CASSESRTSGRAPELFF.